The entry below gives a single TCR beta chain sequence along with its context. Its antigen is still unknown. The PCR was carried out with 60 Vbeta primers and 13 Jbeta primers. Source study methods: Unique TCR beta chains numbered approximately 76 million in a later analysis, with 10 million to 14 million shared. Only in-frame clones appear in the TCRdb table, and some are missing; sequencing was by immunoSEQ multiplex PCR. V and J calls and clone size are given by that table; D and trimming were obtained from the DNA. This sample has roughly 250,000 clones; 80% occur once, and the top ten carry 0.3% to 0.35%. Nominally healthy donors provided the samples, though records likely missed some immune exposures. The data originate from a study of cytomegalovirus exposure and HLA in healthy donors. Study-wide findings and caveats: It was likely that a cluster of highly shared sequence variants was a sequencing artifact. Listed as cytomegalovirus-associated were 150 to 200 TCR beta chains.

Between the trimmed V and J ends, which lost 4 bases and 2 bases, there was a span of 11 bases. Per germline, CDR1 SNHLY and CDR2 FYNNEI. The length of the CDR3 is 14 residues. Material: PBMCs. The rearrangement joins TRBV2 to TRBJ1-1; a possible D gene is TRBD1 (5 bases). The receptor was isolated from a girl aged 2 to 9 in good health and CMV-seronegative. CDR3 residues: CASSVRQGNTEAFF. The CDR3 DNA reads as TGTGCCAGCAGTGTCCGTCAGGGTAACACTGAAGCTTTCTTT.